This T cell receptor beta chain was identified during a study of cytomegalovirus exposure and HLA in healthy donors. The CDR3 totals 14 residues. V was cut by 0 bases and J by 1 base, with 7 bases left in between. Germline V lookup: CDR1 SGHRS, CDR2 YFSETQ. All donors participated as healthy donors of bone marrow. Worth noting for this clone: Its antigen is not identified.

Whole-study findings and limits: The authors enumerated around 150 TCR beta chains as linked to cytomegalovirus.

In the PCR, 60 Vbeta and 13 Jbeta primers were used. Measured with immunoSEQ multiplex PCR; TCRdb has only the in-frame clones, and not every one. The table includes some 150,000 clones, roughly 80% detected once. The clonotype was recovered from a woman in her forties in good health and CMV-seropositive. The specimen sequenced was PBMCs. The V call is TRBV5-1, the J call TRBJ1-1; the D gene is possibly TRBD1 (6 bases). The CDR3 DNA reads as TGCGCCAGCAGCTTGGGGACAGCGAACACTGAAGCTTTCTTT. This sequence encodes CASSLGTANTEAFF.